The T cell receptor (beta chain) described here comes from a study of blood T cell repertoires in COVID-19. V was pared by 5 bases and J by 5 bases, with 18 bases between. This CDR3 region has 15 residues. Germline assignment: CDR1 SGHAT and CDR2 FQNNGV. Profiled with immunoSEQ multiplex PCR; TCRdb holds only in-frame clones, not every one. The sample lists some 200,000 clones, roughly 85% occurring once. This chain uses TRBV11-2 with TRBJ1-2, with D uncertain. The sequencing input was PBMCs or T cells enriched from blood (not recorded which). The TCR originated in a woman aged 35 to 49 with acute COVID-19. The CDR3 region is CASSIGQVGDYGYTF. The CDR3 bases are TGTGCCAGCAGCATAGGGCAGGTCGGGGATTATGGCTACACCTTC.